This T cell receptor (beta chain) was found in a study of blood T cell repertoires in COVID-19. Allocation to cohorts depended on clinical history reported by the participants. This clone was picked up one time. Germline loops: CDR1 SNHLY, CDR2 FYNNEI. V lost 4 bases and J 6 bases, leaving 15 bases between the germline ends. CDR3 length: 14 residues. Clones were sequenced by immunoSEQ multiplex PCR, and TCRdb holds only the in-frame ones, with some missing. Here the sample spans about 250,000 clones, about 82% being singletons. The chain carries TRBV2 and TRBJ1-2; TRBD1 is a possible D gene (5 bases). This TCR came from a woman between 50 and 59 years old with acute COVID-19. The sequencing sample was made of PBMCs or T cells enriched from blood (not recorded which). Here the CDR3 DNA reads TGTGCCAGCAGTGTCGATAGGGGTGTCGATGGCTACACCTTC. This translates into CASSVDRGVDGYTF.